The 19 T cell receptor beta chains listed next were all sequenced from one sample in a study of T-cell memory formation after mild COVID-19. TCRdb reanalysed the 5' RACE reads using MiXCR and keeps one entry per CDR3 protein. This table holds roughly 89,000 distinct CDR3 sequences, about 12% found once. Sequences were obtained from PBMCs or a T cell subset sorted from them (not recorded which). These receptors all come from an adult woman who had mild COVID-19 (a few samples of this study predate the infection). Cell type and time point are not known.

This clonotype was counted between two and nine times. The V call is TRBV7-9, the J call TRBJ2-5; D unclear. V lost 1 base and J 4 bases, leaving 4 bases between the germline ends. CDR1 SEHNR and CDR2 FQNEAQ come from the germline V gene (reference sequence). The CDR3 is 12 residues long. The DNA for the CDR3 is TGTGCCAGCAGCTTAGGACGAGAGACCCAGTACTTC. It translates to CASSLGRETQYF.

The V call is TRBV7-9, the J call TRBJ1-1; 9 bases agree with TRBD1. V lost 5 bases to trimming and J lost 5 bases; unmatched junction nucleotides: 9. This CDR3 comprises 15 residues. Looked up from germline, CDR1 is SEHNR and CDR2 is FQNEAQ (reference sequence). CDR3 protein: CASSPRDRAGTEAFF. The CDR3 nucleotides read TGTGCCAGCAGCCCAAGGGACAGGGCGGGAACTGAAGCTTTCTTT.

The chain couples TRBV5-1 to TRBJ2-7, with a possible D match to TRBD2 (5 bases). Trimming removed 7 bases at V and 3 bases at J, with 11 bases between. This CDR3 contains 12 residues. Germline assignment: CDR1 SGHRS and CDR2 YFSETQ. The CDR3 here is CASAGAVYEQYF. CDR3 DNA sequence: TGCGCCAGCGCTGGAGCGGTCTACGAGCAGTACTTC.

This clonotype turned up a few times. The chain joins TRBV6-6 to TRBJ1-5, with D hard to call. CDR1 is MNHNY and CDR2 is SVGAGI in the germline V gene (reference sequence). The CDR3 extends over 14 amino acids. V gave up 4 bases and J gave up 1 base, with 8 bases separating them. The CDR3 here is CASSSLTSNQPQHF. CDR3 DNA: TGTGCCAGCAGTTCCCTAACCAGCAATCAGCCCCAGCATTTT.

The CDR3 coding sequence is TGTGCCACCAGCAGAGATGGAAATATCGGTCCAGATACGCAGTATTTT. Translating gives CATSRDGNIGPDTQYF. The chain is built from TRBV15 and TRBJ2-3; D remains unclear. CDR1 LNHNV and CDR2 YYDKDF come from the germline V gene (reference sequence). The CDR3 length is 16 residues. V lost 0 bases and J lost 4, with 14 bases in between.

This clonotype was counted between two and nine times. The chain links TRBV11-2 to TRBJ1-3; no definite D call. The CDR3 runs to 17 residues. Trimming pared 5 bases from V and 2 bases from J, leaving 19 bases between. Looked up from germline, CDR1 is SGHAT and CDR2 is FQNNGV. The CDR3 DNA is TGTGCCAGCAGCGTATCCCTCATCCCGGGCCCTGGAAACACCATATATTTT. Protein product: CASSVSLIPGPGNTIYF.

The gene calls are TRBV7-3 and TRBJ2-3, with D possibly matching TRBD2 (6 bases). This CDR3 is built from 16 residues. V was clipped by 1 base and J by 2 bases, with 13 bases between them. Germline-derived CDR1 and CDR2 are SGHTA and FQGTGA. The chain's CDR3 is CASSLRSAGTTDTQYF. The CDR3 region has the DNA TGTGCCAGCAGCTTAAGGTCGGCGGGGACCACAGATACGCAGTATTTT. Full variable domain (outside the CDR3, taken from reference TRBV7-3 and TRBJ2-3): GAGVSQTPSNKVTEKGKYVELRCDPISGHTALYWYRQSLGQGPEFLIYFQGTGAADDSGLPNDRFFAVRPEGSVSTLKIQRTERGDSAVYLCASSLRSAGTTDTQYFGPGTRLTVL.

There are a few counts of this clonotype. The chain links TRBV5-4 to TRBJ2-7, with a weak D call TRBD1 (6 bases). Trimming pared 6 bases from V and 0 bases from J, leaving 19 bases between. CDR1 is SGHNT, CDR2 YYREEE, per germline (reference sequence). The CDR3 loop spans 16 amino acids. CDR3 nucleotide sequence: TGTGCCAGCACCGCCTGGGGTGGGACAACCTCCTACGAGCAGTACTTC. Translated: CASTAWGGTTSYEQYF.

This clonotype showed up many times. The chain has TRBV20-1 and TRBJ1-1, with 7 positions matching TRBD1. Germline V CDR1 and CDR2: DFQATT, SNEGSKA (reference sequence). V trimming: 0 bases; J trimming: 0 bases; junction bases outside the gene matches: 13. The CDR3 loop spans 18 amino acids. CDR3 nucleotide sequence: TGCAGTGCTAGAGATATGGACAGGTCGGGCGAATTGAACACTGAAGCTTTCTTT. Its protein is CSARDMDRSGELNTEAFF.

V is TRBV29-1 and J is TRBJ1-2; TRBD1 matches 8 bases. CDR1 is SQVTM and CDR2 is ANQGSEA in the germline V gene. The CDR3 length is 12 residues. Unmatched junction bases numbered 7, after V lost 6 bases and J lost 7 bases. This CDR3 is CSVGGTGPGYTF. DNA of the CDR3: TGCAGCGTGGGGGGGACAGGCCCTGGCTACACCTTC.

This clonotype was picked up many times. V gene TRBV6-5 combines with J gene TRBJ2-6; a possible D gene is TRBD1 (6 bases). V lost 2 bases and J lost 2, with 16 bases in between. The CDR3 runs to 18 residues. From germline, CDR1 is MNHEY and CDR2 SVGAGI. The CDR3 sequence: CASSYTQGIGAGANVLTF. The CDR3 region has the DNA TGTGCCAGCAGTTACACGCAGGGGATAGGCGCTGGGGCCAACGTCCTGACTTTC.

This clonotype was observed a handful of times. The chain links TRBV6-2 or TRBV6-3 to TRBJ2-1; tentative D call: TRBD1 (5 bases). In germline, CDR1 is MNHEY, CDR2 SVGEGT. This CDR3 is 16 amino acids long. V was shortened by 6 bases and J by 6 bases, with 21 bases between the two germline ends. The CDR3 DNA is TGTGCCAGCAGCCCCCTGACAGACGAGAAACTCAATGAGCAGTTCTTC. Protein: CASSPLTDEKLNEQFF.

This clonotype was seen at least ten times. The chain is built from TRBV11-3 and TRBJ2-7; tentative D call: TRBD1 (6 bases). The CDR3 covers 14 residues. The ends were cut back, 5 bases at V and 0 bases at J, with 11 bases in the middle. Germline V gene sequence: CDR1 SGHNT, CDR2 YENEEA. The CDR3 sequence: CASSPWTASYEQYF. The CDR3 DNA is TGTGCCAGCAGCCCCTGGACAGCCTCCTACGAGCAGTACTTC.

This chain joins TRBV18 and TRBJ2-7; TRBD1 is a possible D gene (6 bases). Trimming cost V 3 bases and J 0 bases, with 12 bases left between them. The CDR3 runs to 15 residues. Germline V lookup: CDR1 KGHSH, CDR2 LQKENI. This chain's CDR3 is CASSPSRGGSYEQYF. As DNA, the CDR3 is TGTGCCAGCTCACCCTCCAGGGGTGGCTCCTACGAGCAGTACTTC. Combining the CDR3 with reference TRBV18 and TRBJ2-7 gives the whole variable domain NAGVMQNPRHLVRRRGQEARLRCSPMKGHSHVYWYRQLPEEGLKFMVYLQKENIIDESGMPKERFSAEFPKEGPSILRIQQVVRGDSAAYFCASSPSRGGSYEQYFGPGTRLTVT.

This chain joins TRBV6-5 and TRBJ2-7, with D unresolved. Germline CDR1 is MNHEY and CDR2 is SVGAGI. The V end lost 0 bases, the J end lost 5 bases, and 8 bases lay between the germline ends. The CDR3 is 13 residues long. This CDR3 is CASSYSKRNEQYF. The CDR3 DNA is TGTGCCAGCAGTTACTCGAAGAGGAACGAGCAGTACTTC.

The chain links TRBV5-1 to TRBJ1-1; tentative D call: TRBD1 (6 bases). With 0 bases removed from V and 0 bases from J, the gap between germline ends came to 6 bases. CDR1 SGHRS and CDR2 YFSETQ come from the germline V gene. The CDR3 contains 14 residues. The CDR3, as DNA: TGCGCCAGCAGCTTGGGGACAGTGAACACTGAAGCTTTCTTT. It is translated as CASSLGTVNTEAFF.

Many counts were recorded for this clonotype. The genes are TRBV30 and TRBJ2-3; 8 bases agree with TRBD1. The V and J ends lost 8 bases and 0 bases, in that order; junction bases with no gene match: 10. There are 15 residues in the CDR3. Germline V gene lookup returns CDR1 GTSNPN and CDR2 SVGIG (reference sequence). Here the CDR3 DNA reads TGTGCCGGCTCTGAGACAGGGGCTAGCACAGATACGCAGTATTTT. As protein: CAGSETGASTDTQYF.

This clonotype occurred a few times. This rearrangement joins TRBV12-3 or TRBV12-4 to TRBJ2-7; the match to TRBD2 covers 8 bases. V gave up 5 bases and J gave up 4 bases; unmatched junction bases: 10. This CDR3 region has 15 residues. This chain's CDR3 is CASSPFLGLAYEQYF. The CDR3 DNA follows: TGTGCCAGCAGTCCCTTCCTAGGACTAGCTTACGAGCAGTACTTC.

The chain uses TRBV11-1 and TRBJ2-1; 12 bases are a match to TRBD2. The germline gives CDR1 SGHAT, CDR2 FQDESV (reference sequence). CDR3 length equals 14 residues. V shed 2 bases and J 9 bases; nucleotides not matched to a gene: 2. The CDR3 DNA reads TGTGCCAGCAGCTTACCTAGCGGGAGGGCTGAGCAGTTCTTC. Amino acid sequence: CASSLPSGRAEQFF.